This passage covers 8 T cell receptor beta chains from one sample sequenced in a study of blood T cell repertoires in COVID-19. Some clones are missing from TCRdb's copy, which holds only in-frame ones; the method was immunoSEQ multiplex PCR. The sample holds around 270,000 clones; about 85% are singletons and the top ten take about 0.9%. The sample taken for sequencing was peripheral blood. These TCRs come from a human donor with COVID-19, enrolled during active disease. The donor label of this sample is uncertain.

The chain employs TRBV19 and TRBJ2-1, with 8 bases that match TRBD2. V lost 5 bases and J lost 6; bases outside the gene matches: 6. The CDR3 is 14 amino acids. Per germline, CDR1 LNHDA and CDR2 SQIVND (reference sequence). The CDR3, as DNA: TGTGCCAGTAGTGCTGGCGGGAGGCCCAATGAGCAGTTCTTC. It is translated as CASSAGGRPNEQFF.

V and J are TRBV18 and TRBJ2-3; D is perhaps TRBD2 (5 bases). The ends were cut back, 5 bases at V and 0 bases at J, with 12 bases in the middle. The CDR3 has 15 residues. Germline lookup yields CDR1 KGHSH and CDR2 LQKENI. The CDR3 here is CASSSSSSSTDTQYF. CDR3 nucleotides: TGTGCCAGCTCATCCTCTAGCAGCAGCACAGATACGCAGTATTTT.

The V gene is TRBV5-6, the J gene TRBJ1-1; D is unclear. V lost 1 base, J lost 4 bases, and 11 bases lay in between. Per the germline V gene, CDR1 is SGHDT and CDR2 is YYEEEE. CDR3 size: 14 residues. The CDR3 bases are TGTGCCAGCAGCTTGACTGAAGCGGGCACTGAAGCTTTCTTT. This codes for CASSLTEAGTEAFF.

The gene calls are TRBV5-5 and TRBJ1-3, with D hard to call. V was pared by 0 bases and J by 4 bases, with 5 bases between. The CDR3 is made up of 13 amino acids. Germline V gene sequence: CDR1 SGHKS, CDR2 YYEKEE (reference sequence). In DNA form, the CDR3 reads TGTGCCAGCAGCTTGGGCGGGGGAAACACCATATATTTT. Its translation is CASSLGGGNTIYF.

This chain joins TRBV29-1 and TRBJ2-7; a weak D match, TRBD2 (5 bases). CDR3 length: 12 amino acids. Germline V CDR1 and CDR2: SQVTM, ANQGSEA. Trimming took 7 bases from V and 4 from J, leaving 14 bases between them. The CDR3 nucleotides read TGCAGCGCGAGGACTCCAAAGTACGAGCAGTACTTC. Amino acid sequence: CSARTPKYEQYF.

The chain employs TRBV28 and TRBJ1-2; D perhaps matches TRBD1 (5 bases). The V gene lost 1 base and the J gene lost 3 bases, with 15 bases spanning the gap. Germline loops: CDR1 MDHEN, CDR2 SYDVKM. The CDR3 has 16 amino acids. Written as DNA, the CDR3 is TGTGCCAGCAGTTTATTTCCACGGGGGAGTGACTATGGCTACACCTTC. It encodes CASSLFPRGSDYGYTF.

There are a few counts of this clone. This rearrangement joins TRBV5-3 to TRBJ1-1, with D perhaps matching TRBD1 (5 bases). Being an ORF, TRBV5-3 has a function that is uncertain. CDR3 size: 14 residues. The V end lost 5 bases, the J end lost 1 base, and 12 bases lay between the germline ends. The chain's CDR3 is CARSPRQTNTEAFF. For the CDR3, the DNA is TGTGCCAGAAGTCCTAGACAGACGAACACTGAAGCTTTCTTT.

As DNA, the CDR3 is TGTGCCAGCAGCGGGCGGATCGGGAGCGAGCAGTACTTC. Translation gives CASSGRIGSEQYF. V gene TRBV6-5 combines with J gene TRBJ2-7, with TRBD2 as a possible D gene (6 bases). Looked up from germline, CDR1 is MNHEY and CDR2 is SVGAGI. This CDR3 region has 13 residues. Trimming shortened V by 6 bases and J by 6 bases, and 15 bases separated the two germline ends.